The 23 T cell receptor beta chains listed next were all sequenced from one sample in a study of blood T cell repertoires in COVID-19. Measured with immunoSEQ multiplex PCR; TCRdb has only the in-frame clones, and not every one. Of approximately 170,000 clones in the sample, 80% to 90% are singletons; the top ten hold about 2.1%. Specimen: peripheral blood. The source is a woman aged 80 or over with acute or convalescent COVID-19.

CDR3 sequence reads: CASSLGTSGGIQETQYF. CDR3 DNA sequence: TGTGCCAGCAGCCTGGGGACTAGCGGGGGGATTCAAGAGACCCAGTACTTC. V is TRBV9 and J is TRBJ2-5; 15 positions match TRBD2. The junction had 6 bases not matched to a gene; V was cut back by 4 bases and J by 2 bases. The CDR3 is 17 residues long. Per the germline V gene, CDR1 is SGDLS and CDR2 is YYNGEE.

This clone was seen more than once but under ten times. The V gene is TRBV29-1, the J gene TRBJ2-2, with TRBD2 matching over 9 bases. V lost 7 bases and J lost 2; bases outside the gene matches: 5. The CDR3 has 14 amino acids. Germline CDR1 reads SQVTM; CDR2 reads ANQGSEA. CDR3 coding DNA: TGCAGCGGTTCTAGCGGGGCAAACACCGGGGAGCTGTTTTTT. It specifies CSGSSGANTGELFF.

V and J are TRBV28 and TRBJ2-4, with a weak D call TRBD2 (6 bases). V lost 6 bases and J 4 bases, leaving 16 bases between the germline ends. CDR3 length equals 15 residues. Germline CDR1 reads MDHEN; CDR2 reads SYDVKM. DNA of the CDR3: TGTGCCAGCAGCTTGGGGGGAGTGGCAAAAAACATTCAGTACTTC. It encodes CASSLGGVAKNIQYF. The entire variable domain, with the rest obtained from reference TRBV28 and TRBJ2-4, is as follows: DVKVTQSSRYLVKRTGEKVFLECVQDMDHENMFWYRQDPGLGLRLIYFSYDVKMKEKGDIPEGYSVSREKKERFSLILESASTNQTSMYLCASSLGGVAKNIQYFGAGTRLSVL.

CDR3 sequence (DNA): TGTGCCAGCAGCTTAGATTCGCGGGGTAGCTCCTACGAGCAGTACTTC. It is translated as CASSLDSRGSSYEQYF. The genes are TRBV7-9 and TRBJ2-7; a possible D gene is TRBD2 (6 bases). CDR1 is SEHNR, CDR2 FQNEAQ, per germline (reference sequence). The CDR3 consists of 16 residues. V dropped 1 base and J dropped 0 bases, with 13 bases sitting between them.

The V gene is TRBV7-2, the J gene TRBJ2-1; 10 bases are a match to TRBD2. V was clipped by 0 bases and J by 4 bases; unmatched bases: 3. This CDR3 comprises 16 residues. Germline CDR1 SGHTA, CDR2 FQGNSA. In DNA form, the CDR3 reads TGTGCCAGCAGCTTAGCGGCTAGCGGGAGATACAATGAGCAGTTCTTC. Residues: CASSLAASGRYNEQFF.

The chain joins TRBV19 to TRBJ1-6, with D possibly being TRBD1 (6 bases). With 11 bases removed from V and 7 bases from J, the gap between germline ends came to 27 bases. The CDR3 consists of 17 residues. Germline V lookup: CDR1 LNHDA, CDR2 SQIVND (reference sequence). The CDR3 DNA is TGTGCCGCTGCGCCCGGGGGGCGAGTGGGTGGGAATTCACCCCTCCACTTT. Translating gives CAAAPGGRVGGNSPLHF.

This clone was counted between two and nine times. V gene TRBV3-1 (or the pseudogene TRBV3-2) combines with J gene TRBJ2-7; no clear D gene. The germline V and J ends were trimmed by 2 bases and 3 bases, with 2 bases remaining between them. Germline lookup yields CDR1 LGHDT and CDR2 YNNKEL (reference sequence). This CDR3 contains 11 residues. The DNA for the CDR3 is TGTGCCAGCAGCCAATACTACGAGCAGTACTTC. This encodes CASSQYYEQYF.

J is TRBJ2-7 and V is TRBV9, with no clear D. The CDR3 is 15 residues long. Germline V gene sequence: CDR1 SGDLS, CDR2 YYNGEE. V was pared by 4 bases and J by 1 base, with 15 bases between. This chain's CDR3 is CASSSDSHSSYEQYF. In DNA, the CDR3 is TGTGCCAGCAGCTCCGACTCTCACTCTTCCTACGAGCAGTACTTC.

The CDR3 DNA follows: TGTGCCAGCAGTACCCGACAGGGAGGAAAACTGTTTTTT. It is translated as CASSTRQGGKLFF. The chain recombines TRBV27 with TRBJ1-4; 7 bases agree with TRBD1. The junction had 7 bases not matched to a gene; V was cut back by 5 bases and J by 10 bases. The CDR3 is made up of 13 amino acids. Germline V lookup: CDR1 MNHEY, CDR2 SMNVEV (reference sequence). Drawing the rest from reference TRBV27 and TRBJ1-4, the complete variable domain is EAQVTQNPRYLITVTGKKLTVTCSQNMNHEYMSWYRQDPGLGLRQIYYSMNVEVTDKGDVPEGYKVSRKEKRNFPLILESPSPNQTSLYFCASSTRQGGKLFFGSGTQLSVL.

The CDR3 DNA sequence: TGCGCCAGCAGCCAAGTCGGGGAGGGAGATACGCAGTATTTT. Protein sequence: CASSQVGEGDTQYF. The chain recombines TRBV4-3 with TRBJ2-3, with 7 bases lining up with TRBD2. Trimming took 1 base from V and 5 from J; bases not matched to a gene: 3. The CDR3 length is 14 residues. The V gene's germline CDR1 is LGHNA and CDR2 YSLEER.

This clone was recorded once. The genes are TRBV29-1 and TRBJ2-1; 12 positions agree with TRBD2. V was clipped by 7 bases and J by 3 bases; unmatched bases: 4. The CDR3 contains 14 residues. The germline CDR1 and CDR2 sequences are SQVTM and ANQGSEA. The CDR3 DNA reads TGCAGCGCGCCGACTAGCGGGGGCTACAATGAGCAGTTCTTC. Protein sequence: CSAPTSGGYNEQFF.

The chain uses TRBV19 and TRBJ1-5; 7 positions agree with TRBD1. The CDR3 extends over 16 amino acids. V lost 3 bases and J lost 2; bases outside the gene matches: 7. The germline V gene encodes CDR1 LNHDA and CDR2 SQIVND (reference sequence). The CDR3 here is CASSILGGAGNQPQHF. CDR3 nucleotides: TGTGCCAGTAGTATCCTAGGGGGCGCGGGCAATCAGCCCCAGCATTTT.

This chain links TRBV6-1 with TRBJ2-5, with TRBD1 identical over 10 bases. The V and J ends lost 2 bases and 2 bases, in that order; junction bases with no gene match: 20. Germline CDR1 MNHNS, CDR2 SASEGT. The CDR3 totals 21 residues. DNA of the CDR3: TGTGCCAGCAGTGAAAGGTCAGGAGGAGACAGGGGGCTGGAGTATCAAGAGACCCAGTACTTC. Translating it yields CASSERSGGDRGLEYQETQYF.

The V and J genes are TRBV28 and TRBJ1-1; D not resolved. V dropped 6 bases and J dropped 7 bases, with 9 bases sitting between them. In germline, CDR1 is MDHEN, CDR2 SYDVKM. The CDR3 runs 11 residues. CDR3 protein: CASRGEGEAFF. CDR3 nucleotide sequence: TGTGCCAGCAGAGGAGAGGGTGAAGCTTTCTTT.

The J gene is TRBJ2-1, the V gene TRBV11-2, with D perhaps matching TRBD2 (6 bases). The CDR3 has 15 amino acids. Germline assignment: CDR1 SGHAT and CDR2 FQNNGV. The germline V and J ends were trimmed by 5 bases and 4 bases, with 15 bases remaining between them. The CDR3 coding sequence is TGTGCCAGCAGCCGTCGAGGCGGGGCATACAATGAGCAGTTCTTC. This gives the protein CASSRRGGAYNEQFF.

The chain combines TRBV6-6 with TRBJ1-5; 10 nucleotides line up with TRBD1. Germline loops: CDR1 MNHNY, CDR2 SVGAGI (reference sequence). The CDR3 extends over 15 amino acids. Trimming removed 5 bases from V and 2 bases from J; junction bases left unmatched: 3. The CDR3 nucleotides are TGTGCCAGCAGTCGGGACAGGGGAGGCAATCAGCCCCAGCATTTT. It is translated as CASSRDRGGNQPQHF.

CDR3 in amino acids: CASSVGGTSGGASNTQYF. For the CDR3, the DNA is TGTGCCAGCAGCGTAGGTGGGACTAGCGGGGGGGCCTCGAATACGCAGTATTTT. This chain joins TRBV9 and TRBJ2-3; 16 nucleotides match TRBD2. The CDR3 length is 18 residues. J gave up 7 bases and V 0 bases, and 8 bases lay outside the gene matches. Germline V gene data show CDR1 as SGDLS and CDR2 as YYNGEE.

The chain recombines TRBV12-5 with TRBJ1-1; 7 nucleotides match TRBD1. V gave up 1 base and J gave up 1 base; unmatched junction bases: 9. This CDR3 has 17 residues. Looked up from germline, CDR1 is LGHNT and CDR2 is FRNRAP. CDR3 loop: CASGLGNRGYTNTEAFF. Written as DNA, the CDR3 is TGTGCTAGTGGTTTGGGTAACAGGGGCTATACGAACACTGAAGCTTTCTTT.

The chain employs TRBV28 and TRBJ2-5; TRBD1 agrees at 7 bases. With V trimmed by 4 bases and J by 5 bases, 10 bases remained unmatched. Germline CDR1 is MDHEN and CDR2 is SYDVKM. This CDR3 is built from 15 residues. In DNA form, the CDR3 reads TGTGCCAGCAGTTCCAGACAGGGATTTTACGAGACCCAGTACTTC. Its translation is CASSSRQGFYETQYF.

This chain uses TRBV10-2 with TRBJ2-7; a weak D match, TRBD2 (7 bases). The CDR3 consists of 13 residues. The germline V gene encodes CDR1 WSHSY and CDR2 SAAADI. The V end was cut by 3 bases, the J end by 10 bases, with 16 bases between. CDR3 DNA sequence: TGCGCCAGCAGTGAATCATCGGGGGGCAGACAGTACTTC. Translating it yields CASSESSGGRQYF.

This clone was counted between two and nine times. The chain recombines TRBV19 with TRBJ1-3; weak D call: TRBD1 (5 bases). The V gene lost 2 bases and the J gene lost 3 bases, with 8 bases spanning the gap. The CDR3 has 14 amino acids. CDR1 is LNHDA, CDR2 SQIVND, per germline (reference sequence). CDR3 coding DNA: TGTGCCAGTAGTATACAGGGCCTTGGAAACACCATATATTTT. Translation: CASSIQGLGNTIYF.

This clone has more than one count but fewer than ten. V usage is TRBV24-1 and J usage is TRBJ1-4, with TRBD1 matching over 7 bases. Germline V lookup: CDR1 KGHDR, CDR2 SFDVKD. The CDR3 extends over 16 amino acids. The V and J ends lost 0 bases and 7 bases, in that order; junction bases with no gene match: 7. The CDR3 is CATSDLKQGWSEKLFF. CDR3 in DNA: TGTGCCACCAGTGATTTGAAACAGGGGTGGAGTGAAAAACTGTTTTTT.

This clone was found once. The CDR3 DNA reads as TGTGCCAGCAGTTACTTCGGGGGGGGGAACACTGAAGCTTTCTTT. Its translation: CASSYFGGGNTEAFF. V gene TRBV6-5 combines with J gene TRBJ1-1; D is possibly TRBD1 (5 bases). This CDR3 spans 15 amino acids. V was cut by 1 base and J by 1 base, with 10 bases left in between. Germline CDR1 reads MNHEY; CDR2 reads SVGAGI.